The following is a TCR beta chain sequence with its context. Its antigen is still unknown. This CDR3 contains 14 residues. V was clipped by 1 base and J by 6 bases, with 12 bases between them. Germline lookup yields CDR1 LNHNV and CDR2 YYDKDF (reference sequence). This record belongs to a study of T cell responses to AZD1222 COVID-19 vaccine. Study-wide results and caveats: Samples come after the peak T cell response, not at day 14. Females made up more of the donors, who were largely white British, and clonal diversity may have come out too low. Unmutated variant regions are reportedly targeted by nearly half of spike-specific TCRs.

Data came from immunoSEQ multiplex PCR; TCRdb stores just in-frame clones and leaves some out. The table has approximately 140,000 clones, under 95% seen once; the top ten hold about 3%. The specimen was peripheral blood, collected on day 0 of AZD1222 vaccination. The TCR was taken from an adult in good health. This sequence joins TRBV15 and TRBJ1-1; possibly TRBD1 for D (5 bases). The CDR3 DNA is TGTGCCACCAGCAGAGCCGGGGGGGGTTCTGAAGCTTTCTTT. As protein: CATSRAGGGSEAFF.